Following are 25 T cell receptor beta chains from one sample sequenced in a study of molecular identifiers for immune sequencing clone quantification listed by TCRdb under 2018. The method behind the library was PCR. Instrument used: NextSeq 500. In TCRdb, the public reads were trimmed at Q25 with fastp and aligned with MiXCR, with productive beta chains retained. CDR3 protein sequences are deduplicated, and each keeps its most common genes and DNA. The sample data list more than 95,000 distinct CDR3 sequences, and approximately 25% of these were observed just once. Approximately 0.94% of the sample is held by the ten biggest clonotypes. Specimen: naive CD8+ T cells from blood, with Jurkat cell RNA spiked in. The cell subset or site tag for this specimen amounts to: FACS-sorted CD8+CD4-CCR7+CD45RA+ naive T cells. The receptors derive from a human donor in good health. Some libraries in this study had Jurkat cell RNA spiked in.

This clonotype was observed at least ten times. The V and J genes are TRBV27 and TRBJ2-7, with TRBD1 identical over 10 bases. Germline values: CDR1 MNHEY, CDR2 SMNVEV (reference sequence). V gave up 3 bases and J gave up 2 bases; unmatched junction bases: 4. The CDR3 contains 15 residues. CDR3 residues: CASSLGTGVAYEQYF. The CDR3 DNA is TGTGCCAGCAGTTTGGGGACAGGGGTAGCCTACGAGCAGTACTTC.

In this sample, this clonotype turned up a few times. This may arise from a read error, as a much more abundant clone is one base away. The CDR3 spells CAGSATGMNTEAFF. The DNA for the CDR3 is TGTGCCGGCAGCGCCACAGGGATGAACACTGAAGCTTTCTTT. The rearrangement uses TRBV7-8 and TRBJ1-1; TRBD1 is a possible D gene (6 bases). Germline V lookup: CDR1 SGHVS, CDR2 FQNEAQ. This CDR3 is 14 amino acids long.

This clonotype was detected many times. The J gene is TRBJ1-6, the V gene TRBV7-9; a possible D gene is TRBD1 (6 bases). There are 17 residues in the CDR3. Germline V gene sequence: CDR1 SEHNR, CDR2 FQNEAQ (reference sequence). V was cut by 5 bases and J by 8 bases, with 22 bases left in between. The CDR3 region is CASSPLVFGTKDSPLHF. CDR3 DNA sequence: TGTGCCAGCAGCCCCCTAGTTTTTGGGACAAAGGATTCACCCCTCCACTTT.

This clonotype was counted at least ten times. In nucleotides, the CDR3 is TGTGCCAGCAGCTTAGACGGTCCAGGGGTAGATGAGCAGTTCTTC. Its protein product is CASSLDGPGVDEQFF. This chain uses TRBV11-2 with TRBJ2-1, with D perhaps matching TRBD1 (6 bases). The CDR3 covers 15 residues. Germline V gives CDR1 SGHAT, CDR2 FQNNGV. Trimming stripped 0 bases from V and 8 bases from J, with 14 bases between.

This clonotype was recorded at least ten times. The V and J genes are TRBV7-2 and TRBJ1-1, with no clear D. The V gene's germline CDR1 is SGHTA and CDR2 FQGNSA. The CDR3 consists of 12 residues. Trimming removed 4 bases from V and 3 bases from J, with 6 bases in between. As DNA, the CDR3 is TGTGCCAGCAGCTGGACGGACACTGAAGCTTTCTTT. Its translation is CASSWTDTEAFF.

The chain combines TRBV3-1 with TRBJ2-7, with TRBD2 as a possible D gene (6 bases). Trimming left V 1 base short and J 3 bases short, with 13 bases between. The CDR3 consists of 15 residues. The germline CDR1 and CDR2 sequences are LGHDT and YNNKEL (reference sequence). The DNA for the CDR3 is TGTGCCAGCAGCCAAGCCACGGGACTGTTCTACGAGCAGTACTTC. This sequence encodes CASSQATGLFYEQYF.

The rearrangement joins TRBV6-5 to TRBJ1-2, with a tentative D call TRBD1 (5 bases). CDR3 size: 12 residues. V lost 8 bases to trimming and J lost 4 bases, with 11 bases between them. Looked up from germline, CDR1 is MNHEY and CDR2 is SVGAGI. CDR3 nucleotide sequence: TGTGCCAGCTGGATGGGGGGCTATGGCTACACCTTC. This sequence encodes CASWMGGYGYTF.

Many counts were recorded for this clonotype. The chain couples TRBV7-6 to TRBJ2-3; 10 nucleotides agree with TRBD2. CDR3 size: 17 residues. Germline CDR1 SGHVS, CDR2 FNYEAQ. V lost 1 base and J lost 4; bases outside the gene matches: 8. CDR3 DNA: TGTGCCAGCAGCTTAGGCGCTAGCGGGAGCGTCGCAGATACGCAGTATTTT. It codes for CASSLGASGSVADTQYF.

This chain uses TRBV3-1 with TRBJ2-1, with a tentative D call TRBD1 (6 bases). Germline V gene sequence: CDR1 LGHDT, CDR2 YNNKEL (reference sequence). V was trimmed by 1 base and J by 2 bases, leaving 12 bases between them. The CDR3 contains 16 residues. CDR3 sequence (DNA): TGTGCCAGCAGCCAAGTATCAGGGGCCCCCTACAATGAGCAGTTCTTC. Translating it yields CASSQVSGAPYNEQFF.

This clonotype was recorded at least ten times. The genes are TRBV6-2 or TRBV6-3 and TRBJ1-5; 8 nucleotides line up with TRBD1. Trimming cost V 4 bases and J 6 bases; bases outside gene matches: 5. The CDR3 consists of 14 residues. Germline lookup yields CDR1 MNHEY and CDR2 SVGEGT. CDR3 sequence reads: CASSFNRGSQPQHF. The DNA for the CDR3 is TGTGCCAGCAGTTTCAACAGGGGGAGTCAGCCCCAGCATTTT.

This clonotype was recorded at least ten times. CDR3 DNA: TGTGCCAGCAGCCAAGACCTGGGAATAAAAGAGCAGTACTTC. Translated: CASSQDLGIKEQYF. The gene calls are TRBV14 and TRBJ2-7; D gene unclear. The ends were cut back, 0 bases at V and 7 bases at J, with 13 bases in the middle. The CDR3 loop spans 14 amino acids. The germline V gene encodes CDR1 SGHDN and CDR2 FVKESK.

The V call is TRBV12-3 or TRBV12-4, the J call TRBJ2-6; D perhaps matches TRBD1 (6 bases). Trimming took 6 bases from V and 0 from J, leaving 18 bases between them. This CDR3 has 18 residues. CDR3 protein: CASSMTKQGDSGANVLTF. In DNA, the CDR3 is TGTGCCAGCAGCATGACCAAACAGGGAGACTCTGGGGCCAACGTCCTGACTTTC.

This clonotype was observed many times. The V and J genes are TRBV12-3 or TRBV12-4 and TRBJ2-2; D remains unclear. V lost 6 bases and J lost 1, with 15 bases in between. This CDR3 contains 16 residues. CDR3 sequence (DNA): TGTGCCAGCAGCCCCCGGGCGTCTCTGAACACCGGGGAGCTGTTTTTT. This encodes CASSPRASLNTGELFF.

This clonotype has at least ten counts. The J gene is TRBJ2-7, the V gene TRBV29-1; perhaps TRBD2 as D (6 bases). The CDR3 runs 15 residues. Trimming removed 0 bases from V and 0 bases from J, with 12 bases in between. CDR1 SQVTM and CDR2 ANQGSEA come from the germline V gene. As DNA, the CDR3 is TGCAGCGTTGAAGATGCGGGGCTAAGCTCCTACGAGCAGTACTTC. It encodes CSVEDAGLSSYEQYF.

This clonotype has just a few counts. This chain links TRBV3-1 with TRBJ2-3; 10 bases align to TRBD2. J gave up 1 base and V 1 base, and 14 bases lay outside the gene matches. Germline V gives CDR1 LGHDT, CDR2 YNNKEL (reference sequence). This CDR3 spans 20 amino acids. CDR3 in amino acids: CASSQGFGLAGVSGTDTQYF. CDR3 sequence (DNA): TGTGCCAGCAGCCAAGGTTTCGGGCTAGCGGGAGTTAGTGGCACAGATACGCAGTATTTT.

This clonotype was observed many times. The V and J genes are TRBV13 and TRBJ2-3, with D hard to call. CDR3 size: 16 residues. V shed 0 bases and J shed 3 bases, with 13 bases lying between them. Germline V gene data show CDR1 as PRHDT and CDR2 as FYEKMQ (reference sequence). The CDR3 loop reads CASSLGVSETTDTQYF. The CDR3 region has the DNA TGTGCCAGCAGCTTAGGTGTGAGCGAGACTACAGATACGCAGTATTTT.

Many counts were recorded for this clonotype. This rearrangement joins TRBV7-2 to TRBJ2-7; no definite D call. CDR3 length: 12 residues. V lost 1 base and J lost 1, with 2 bases in between. Germline CDR1 is SGHTA and CDR2 is FQGNSA. The CDR3 here is CASSLVSYEQYF. The CDR3 region has the DNA TGTGCCAGCAGCTTAGTGTCCTACGAGCAGTACTTC. Variable domain in full (rest from reference TRBV7-2 and TRBJ2-7): GAGVSQSPSNKVTEKGKDVELRCDPISGHTALYWYRQSLGQGLEFLIYFQGNSAPDKSGLPSDRFSAERTGGSVSTLTIQRTQQEDSAVYLCASSLVSYEQYFGPGTRLTVT.

The gene calls are TRBV7-9 and TRBJ2-5; 9 bases fit TRBD1. V was pared by 5 bases and J by 13 bases, with 14 bases of the junction left unmatched. The CDR3 contains 14 residues. Per germline, CDR1 SEHNR and CDR2 FQNEAQ (reference sequence). The CDR3 nucleotides are TGTGCCAGCAGCCCGGGGACAGGGCTGGAGCCCCCGTACTTC. Translation: CASSPGTGLEPPYF.

This clonotype was seen repeatedly, ten times or more. This rearrangement joins TRBV6-5 to TRBJ2-5; TRBD1 agrees at 7 bases. CDR1 is MNHEY and CDR2 is SVGAGI in the germline V gene. The CDR3 is 20 amino acids. Germline trimming cut 0 bases from V and 4 bases from J; bases unmatched to any gene: 20. CDR3 in amino acids: CASSYSPPRKGAGYPETQYF. The CDR3 DNA sequence: TGTGCCAGCAGTTACTCTCCGCCTAGGAAGGGGGCCGGGTATCCAGAGACCCAGTACTTC.

This clonotype was seen at least ten times. This chain uses TRBV7-9 with TRBJ2-3; D is unclear. The CDR3 contains 14 residues. The V end lost 1 base, the J end lost 0 bases, and 5 bases lay between the germline ends. The V gene's germline CDR1 is SEHNR and CDR2 FQNEAQ (reference sequence). CDR3 DNA: TGTGCCAGCAGCTTAGAGGACAGCACAGATACGCAGTATTTT. It is translated as CASSLEDSTDTQYF.

Note on this clonotype: This clone may be a read error of a much larger clone one base away. This chain uses TRBV27 with TRBJ2-1, with 8 bases matching TRBD2. CDR1 and CDR2 (germline): MNHEY, SMNVEV (reference sequence). The CDR3 runs 12 residues. After removal of 6 bases from V and 8 bases from J, the junction contained 3 bases not matched to a gene. CDR3 sequence (DNA): TGTGCCAGCAGCCGGGAGGGGGATGAGCAGTTCTTC. Translating it yields CASSREGDEQFF.

This clonotype was detected many times. V is TRBV4-2 and J is TRBJ2-7, with D possibly matching TRBD2 (6 bases). The CDR3 is made up of 14 amino acids. Per germline, CDR1 LGHNA and CDR2 YNFKEQ. The V and J ends lost 4 bases and 1 base respectively, with 11 bases between them. The CDR3 sequence is CASSPTRGSYEQYF. CDR3 nucleotides: TGTGCCAGCAGCCCGACCCGGGGGTCCTACGAGCAGTACTTC.

As for this clonotype: This may be a read error: a much more frequent sequence differs by one nucleotide. The rearrangement uses TRBV30 and TRBJ2-6; D is perhaps TRBD1 (6 bases). Per germline, CDR1 GTSNPN and CDR2 SVGIG (reference sequence). The CDR3 runs 14 residues. CDR3 protein: CAWSVGAGAYVLTF. In DNA form, the CDR3 reads TGTGCCTGGAGTGTGGGGGCTGGGGCCTACGTCCTGACTTTC.

About this clonotype: A much larger clone differs by one base, so this may be a read error. The chain carries TRBV5-1 and TRBJ2-7; no reliable D call. Germline V gene data show CDR1 as SGHRS and CDR2 as YFSETQ. This CDR3 spans 13 amino acids. CDR3 protein: CAGSLAWSYEQYF. The CDR3 coding sequence is TGCGCCGGCAGCTTGGCCTGGTCCTACGAGCAGTACTTC. Drawing the rest from reference TRBV5-1 and TRBJ2-7, the complete variable domain is KAGVTQTPRYLIKTRGQQVTLSCSPISGHRSVSWYQQTPGQGLQFLFEYFSETQRNKGNFPGRFSGRQFSNSRSEMNVSTLELGDSALYLCAGSLAWSYEQYFGPGTRLTVT.

The chain joins TRBV27 to TRBJ2-7, with 9 bases aligning to TRBD1. J was trimmed by 1 base and V by 5 bases; bases with no gene match: 6. Germline assignment: CDR1 MNHEY and CDR2 SMNVEV (reference sequence). The CDR3 extends over 15 amino acids. CDR3 in DNA: TGTGCCAGCAGTACCTCCGGACAGGGGTCCTACGAGCAGTACTTC. Amino acid sequence: CASSTSGQGSYEQYF.